Sequencing of this T cell receptor (beta chain) was carried out in a study of tumor-infiltrating lymphocytes in localized non-small cell lung cancer. Across the whole study: The cohort mixed smokers and never-smokers, several histologies, and some post-neoadjuvant-chemotherapy samples.

Clones were read by immunoSEQ multiplex PCR, and TCRdb kept only the in-frame ones, dropping some. The sample includes around 15,000 clones, around 74% of them seen just once. In the case of this clone: Antigen unknown.

Germline-derived CDR1 and CDR2 are SQVTM and ANQGSEA. The length of the CDR3 is 20 residues. Trimming removed 4 bases from V and 0 bases from J; junction bases left unmatched: 20. Study results and limitations: Different pieces of the same tissue were used for each assay.

The material sequenced was lung tumor tissue. This TCR derives from a human donor with non-small cell lung cancer. The V and J genes are TRBV29-1 and TRBJ2-4; 8 bases map to TRBD1. CDR3: CSVALWQGAREVLAKNIQYF. The CDR3 DNA reads as TGCAGCGTTGCCCTCTGGCAGGGGGCAAGGGAGGTCCTAGCCAAAAACATTCAGTACTTC.